The clone carrying this TCR beta chain has just a few counts. The antigen is not known. The sample belongs to a study of beta chain features in type 1 diabetes. Broader study findings: When VDJ junctions were examined, type 1 diabetes patients showed fewer insertions and more deletions. TCRB CDR3s from Type 1 diabetes patients were moderately but significantly shorter in all four CD4+ subsets.

All of the sorted populations showed purity greater than 98%. The authors reverse transcribed all of the isolated RNA, so sequencing captured expressed TCRB transcripts. The repertoire was sequenced with immunoSEQ multiplex PCR; TCRdb's copy has only in-frame clones and lacks some. The data hold just over 600,000 clones, with around a sixth observed a single time. The TCR sequence derives from a man younger than 30 in good health. The sequenced material came from naive CD4+ T cells from blood.

The DNA of the CDR3 is TGTGCCAGCAGCCGCGGACAGACTATTTACGAGCAGTACTTC. Translated: CASSRGQTIYEQYF. This chain links TRBV5-4 with TRBJ2-7, with TRBD1 as a possible D gene (6 bases). With 4 bases removed from V and 4 bases from J, the gap between germline ends came to 15 bases. Germline V lookup: CDR1 SGHNT, CDR2 YYREEE (reference sequence). The CDR3 sequence is 14 residues long.